These 23 T cell receptor beta chains share one sample of origin, sequenced in a study of blood T cell repertoires in COVID-19. Libraries were prepared by immunoSEQ multiplex PCR; TCRdb keeps only in-frame clonotypes and omits some of them. The sample consists of just over 250,000 clones, around 89% of them appearing once. The material sequenced was peripheral blood. The source is a man in his 60s who had recovered from COVID-19.

CDR3 amino acids: CASERGGTGDGYTF. DNA for the CDR3: TGTGCCAGTGAACGGGGTGGGACAGGGGATGGCTACACCTTC. The chain carries TRBV13 and TRBJ1-2, with TRBD1 matching 10 bases. The V gene's germline CDR1 is PRHDT and CDR2 FYEKMQ (reference sequence). Unmatched junction bases numbered 10, after V lost 9 bases and J lost 6 bases. This CDR3 is 14 amino acids long. The full variable domain, with the rest looked up from reference TRBV13 and TRBJ1-2, is AAGVIQSPRHLIKEKRETATLKCYPIPRHDTVYWYQQGPGQDPQFLISFYEKMQSDKGSIPDRFSAQQFSDYHSELNMSSLELGDSALYFCASERGGTGDGYTFGSGTRLTVV.

This rearrangement joins TRBV5-5 to TRBJ1-5; 8 nucleotides match TRBD1. V lost 3 bases to trimming and J lost 6 bases; unmatched junction nucleotides: 8. The CDR3 length is 15 residues. Germline values: CDR1 SGHKS, CDR2 YYEKEE (reference sequence). The CDR3 DNA sequence: TGTGCCAGCAGCTACCAGGACAGGGAGGCTCAGCCCCAGCATTTT. Translation gives CASSYQDREAQPQHF.

CDR3 sequence: CASSWDRGNTEAFF. The DNA for the CDR3 is TGTGCCAGCAGTTGGGACAGGGGGAACACTGAAGCTTTCTTT. The J gene is TRBJ1-1, the V gene TRBV2, with TRBD1 matching 10 bases. CDR1 and CDR2 from the germline V gene are SNHLY and FYNNEI. The length of the CDR3 is 14 residues. The junction had 1 base not matched to a gene; V was cut back by 5 bases and J by 1 base.

V is TRBV6-1 and J is TRBJ2-3, with D perhaps TRBD1 (5 bases). V lost 3 bases and J lost 2, with 12 bases in between. The CDR3 totals 15 residues. CDR1 is MNHNS, CDR2 SASEGT, per germline. In DNA form, the CDR3 reads TGTGCCAGCAGTGAGTTGGGCAGGGTCACAGATACGCAGTATTTT. This encodes CASSELGRVTDTQYF.

The V call is TRBV19, the J call TRBJ1-5; 9 nucleotides match TRBD1. CDR1 and CDR2 from the germline V gene are LNHDA and SQIVND (reference sequence). CDR3 size: 15 residues. Losses at the gene ends were 4 bases for V and 3 bases for J; bases not matched to a gene: 4. The CDR3 is CASSTGTGPNQPQHF. The CDR3 DNA is TGTGCCAGTAGTACGGGGACAGGGCCCAATCAGCCCCAGCATTTT.

V usage is TRBV7-6 and J usage is TRBJ1-5, with TRBD1 matching 10 bases. Germline CDR1 and CDR2: SGHVS and FNYEAQ. The junction had 6 bases not matched to a gene; V was cut back by 4 bases and J by 6 bases. The CDR3 totals 15 residues. The CDR3 bases are TGTGCCAGCAGCTCCGGGACAGGGGAAGGTCAGCCCCAGCATTTT. Amino acid sequence: CASSSGTGEGQPQHF.

The chain joins TRBV12-5 to TRBJ2-7; D unresolved. Looked up from germline, CDR1 is LGHNT and CDR2 is FRNRAP. This CDR3 has 13 residues. Trimming stripped 4 bases from V and 0 bases from J, with 7 bases between. The CDR3 coding sequence is TGTGCTAGTGGTTCCCCTAGCTCCTACGAGCAGTACTTC. It translates to CASGSPSSYEQYF.

The chain employs TRBV9 and TRBJ2-7, with a tentative D call TRBD2 (5 bases). Trimming cost V 0 bases and J 2 bases, with 12 bases left between them. The germline V gene has CDR1 SGDLS and CDR2 YYNGEE. The CDR3 length is 15 residues. The CDR3 here is CASSVVGDLTYEQYF. CDR3 DNA: TGTGCCAGCAGCGTAGTGGGAGATCTAACCTACGAGCAGTACTTC. Full variable domain (missing parts from reference TRBV9 and TRBJ2-7): DSGVTQTPKHLITATGQRVTLRCSPRSGDLSVYWYQQSLDQGLQFLIQYYNGEERAKGNILERFSAQQFPDLHSELNLSSLELGDSALYFCASSVVGDLTYEQYFGPGTRLTVT.

The chain couples TRBV4-1 to TRBJ2-3; D not certain. Germline V gene data show CDR1 as MGHRA and CDR2 as YSYEKL. Trimming pared 1 base from V and 7 bases from J, leaving 9 bases between. The CDR3 sequence is 13 residues long. CDR3 residues: CASSQVEIHTQYF. In DNA, the CDR3 is TGCGCCAGCAGCCAAGTCGAGATCCATACGCAGTATTTT.

The J gene is TRBJ1-1, the V gene TRBV9; TRBD1 agrees at 10 bases. V lost 3 bases, J lost 2 bases, and 4 bases stayed unmatched. There are 15 residues in the CDR3. Per the germline V gene, CDR1 is SGDLS and CDR2 is YYNGEE. CDR3 sequence (DNA): TGTGCCAGCAGCGGACGACAGGGGGCAAACACTGAAGCTTTCTTT. Its translation: CASSGRQGANTEAFF.

This clone appeared a single time. V usage is TRBV18 and J usage is TRBJ2-3; 8 bases agree with TRBD2. CDR1 KGHSH and CDR2 LQKENI come from the germline V gene. V was clipped by 5 bases and J by 2 bases; unmatched bases: 15. The CDR3 sequence is 18 residues long. The CDR3, as DNA: TGTGCCAGCTCATCTAACCTCGGGGGGGGACATACCACAGATACGCAGTATTTT. This encodes CASSSNLGGGHTTDTQYF.

The chain joins TRBV5-1 to TRBJ1-1, with a possible D match to TRBD1 (6 bases). The CDR3 covers 14 residues. Between the trimmed V and J ends, which lost 3 bases and 0 bases, there was a span of 9 bases. Germline V lookup: CDR1 SGHRS, CDR2 YFSETQ. CDR3 sequence: CASSSGVLNTEAFF. DNA for the CDR3: TGCGCCAGCAGCTCAGGGGTGTTGAACACTGAAGCTTTCTTT.

The chain uses TRBV9 and TRBJ1-2; TRBD1 matches at 8 bases. The ends lost 3 bases at V and 2 bases at J; junction bases unmatched: 6. CDR1 and CDR2 from the germline V gene are SGDLS and YYNGEE. CDR3 size: 15 residues. The CDR3, as DNA: TGTGCCAGCAGCGAGACAGGGGACGCGAACTATGGCTACACCTTC. Encoded protein: CASSETGDANYGYTF.

The chain recombines TRBV24-1 with TRBJ2-3; 8 bases are a match to TRBD1. J was trimmed by 0 bases and V by 2 bases; bases with no gene match: 3. Germline assignment: CDR1 KGHDR and CDR2 SFDVKD. This CDR3 comprises 16 residues. CDR3 nucleotides: TGTGCCACCAGTGATTCGACAGGGGATAGCACAGATACGCAGTATTTT. Encoded protein: CATSDSTGDSTDTQYF.

This chain connects TRBV7-3 to TRBJ2-1; tentatively, D is TRBD2 (7 bases). The CDR3 covers 17 residues. V was clipped by 0 bases and J by 9 bases, with 21 bases between them. The germline CDR1 and CDR2 sequences are SGHTA and FQGTGA. The CDR3 here is CASSLTSEGGLLREQFF. The CDR3 nucleotides read TGTGCCAGCAGCTTAACGTCGGAGGGGGGGCTCCTACGTGAGCAGTTCTTC.

The V gene is TRBV6-1, the J gene TRBJ2-3, with a possible D match to TRBD1 (5 bases). This CDR3 contains 14 residues. Germline V gene lookup returns CDR1 MNHNS and CDR2 SASEGT. V was pared by 2 bases and J by 3 bases, with 9 bases between. The CDR3 nucleotides are TGTGCCAGCAGTGAATTTGGGGCGACAGATACGCAGTATTTT. This sequence encodes CASSEFGATDTQYF.

The J gene is TRBJ2-5, the V gene TRBV5-8, with 8 bases lining up with TRBD2. The V and J ends lost 0 bases and 2 bases, in that order; junction bases with no gene match: 3. The germline gives CDR1 SGHTS, CDR2 YDEGEE. This CDR3 comprises 15 residues. Here the CDR3 reads CASSLGLAGQETQYF. In DNA form, the CDR3 reads TGTGCCAGCAGCTTGGGATTAGCGGGGCAAGAGACCCAGTACTTC. The full variable domain, in which reference TRBV5-8 and TRBJ2-5 provide the parts outside the CDR3, is EAGVTQSPTHLIKTRGQQATLRCSPISGHTSVYWYQQALGLGLQFLLWYDEGEERNRGNFPPRFSGRQFPNYSSELNVNALELEDSALYLCASSLGLAGQETQYFGPGTRLLVL.

The chain employs TRBV5-6 and TRBJ2-2; possibly TRBD2 for D (6 bases). V lost 0 bases, J lost 4 bases, and 7 bases lay in between. The germline gives CDR1 SGHDT, CDR2 YYEEEE. This CDR3 comprises 14 residues. This chain's CDR3 is CASSLGGLTGELFF. The CDR3 region has the DNA TGTGCCAGCAGCTTGGGGGGACTCACCGGGGAGCTGTTTTTT.

This chain connects TRBV11-3 to TRBJ2-3; 8 nucleotides line up with TRBD1. V lost 5 bases and J lost 6; bases outside the gene matches: 4. In germline, CDR1 is SGHNT, CDR2 YENEEA. This CDR3 has 13 residues. CDR3 DNA: TGTGCCAGCAGCCTGGACAGGGCTGATACGCAGTATTTT. Its translation is CASSLDRADTQYF.

The chain couples TRBV6-6 to TRBJ1-1; D gene unclear. Trimming cost V 0 bases and J 1 base, with 6 bases left between them. Germline values: CDR1 MNHNY, CDR2 SVGAGI (reference sequence). The CDR3 covers 14 residues. The CDR3 region is CASSYSGENTEAFF. The CDR3 DNA follows: TGTGCCAGCAGTTACTCTGGAGAGAACACTGAAGCTTTCTTT.

This chain links TRBV11-1 with TRBJ1-2; no reliable D call. This CDR3 is 15 amino acids long. Looked up from germline, CDR1 is SGHAT and CDR2 is FQDESV (reference sequence). V was pared by 1 base and J by 0 bases, with 9 bases between. The CDR3 is CASSLGASPNYGYTF. CDR3 sequence (DNA): TGTGCCAGCAGCTTAGGGGCAAGTCCTAACTATGGCTACACCTTC. The full variable domain, with the rest looked up from reference TRBV11-1 and TRBJ1-2, is EAEVAQSPRYKITEKSQAVAFWCDPISGHATLYWYRQILGQGPELLVQFQDESVVDDSQLPKDRFSAERLKGVDSTLKIQPAELGDSAMYLCASSLGASPNYGYTFGSGTRLTVV.

The chain is built from TRBV9 and TRBJ2-5, with TRBD1 matching 9 bases. Germline values: CDR1 SGDLS, CDR2 YYNGEE. Germline trimming cut 2 bases from V and 2 bases from J; bases unmatched to any gene: 7. The CDR3 totals 16 residues. CDR3 protein: CASSVGGQGIQETQYF. CDR3 nucleotides: TGTGCCAGCAGCGTGGGTGGACAGGGGATACAAGAGACCCAGTACTTC.

The gene calls are TRBV4-2 and TRBJ1-2; 10 nucleotides align to TRBD1. The CDR3 length is 16 residues. Germline-derived CDR1 and CDR2 are LGHNA and YNFKEQ. The junction had 5 bases not matched to a gene; V was cut back by 0 bases and J by 4 bases. CDR3 sequence (DNA): TGTGCCAGCAGCCAAGAGGCTGGGGACAGGGGCTATGGCTACACCTTC. Amino acids: CASSQEAGDRGYGYTF.